A selection of T cell receptor beta chains follows, all from one sample in a study of shared clonotypes between healthy human individuals. The repertoire was sequenced with immunoSEQ multiplex PCR; TCRdb's copy has only in-frame clones and lacks some. The sample contains some 1.4 million clones, approximately 96% of which appear only once. The sequenced sample consisted of naive CD4+ T cells sorted from blood. Every receptor here comes from a man aged 25 to 45 in good health. The CDR3 runs from the conserved cysteine through the conserved F or W. The D gene is left open where the match is weak. Clone size appears in some rows only: once, few, many, or a class for an expanded clone.

len | d_gene | j_gene | v_gene | abundance | CDR3nt | CDR3aa
13 | TRBD2 | TRBJ2-7 | TRBV5-1 | . | TGCGCCAGCAGCGCGGGACTAGCCTCCGAGCAGTACTTC | CASSAGLASEQYF
11 | . | TRBJ2-3 | TRBV7-9 | . | TGTGCCAGCCAGGGAACAGATACGCAGTATTTT | CASQGTDTQYF
15 | TRBD2 | TRBJ2-7 | TRBV15 | . | TGTGCCACCAGCAGAGAAAGCGGGACCGTCTACGAGCAGTACTTC | CATSRESGTVYEQYF
13 | . | TRBJ2-3 | TRBV19 | . | TGTGCCACCACAGGGTTTAGTACAGATACGCAGTATTTT | CATTGFSTDTQYF
13 | TRBD1 | TRBJ2-5 | TRBV5-1 | . | TGCGCCAGCAGCTCACAGGGGTACGAGACCCAGTACTTC | CASSSQGYETQYF
14 | . | TRBJ2-3 | TRBV7-2 | . | TGTGCCAGCAGCTTAAGTGGGTTCACAGATACGCAGTATTTT | CASSLSGFTDTQYF
14 | . | TRBJ1-2 | TRBV27 | . | TGTGCCAGCAGTCCGCCCGGCAGCTTCTATGGCTACACCTTC | CASSPPGSFYGYTF
13 | TRBD2 | TRBJ2-7 | TRBV28 | . | TGTGCCAGCAGCCCTAGCGGGATATACGAGCAGTACTTC | CASSPSGIYEQYF
15 | TRBD2 | TRBJ2-1 | TRBV18 | . | TGTGCCAGCTCACCGGCTAGCGGTGGCTACAATGAGCAGTTCTTC | CASSPASGGYNEQFF
16 | TRBD1 | TRBJ1-1 | TRBV18 | . | TGTGCCAGCTCACCGGTGGGGGGACAGCTGAACACTGAAGCTTTCTTT | CASSPVGGQLNTEAFF
14 | TRBD2 | TRBJ2-1 | TRBV27 | . | TGTGCCAGCAAGCGGACTAGCGGGGGGAATGAGCAGTTCTTC | CASKRTSGGNEQFF
14 | . | TRBJ1-1 | TRBV6-6 | . | TGTGCCAGCAGGTACAGTCCTTCGAACACTGAAGCTTTCTTT | CASRYSPSNTEAFF
13 | . | TRBJ1-5 | TRBV5-4 | . | TGTGCCAGCAGCTCGGACAGCAATCAGCCCCAGCATTTT | CASSSDSNQPQHF
14 | TRBD2 | TRBJ2-7 | TRBV5-1 | . | TGCGCCAGCAGCGCGGGGCTAGCGGGAGGTGAGCAGTACTTC | CASSAGLAGGEQYF
13 | . | TRBJ2-7 | TRBV28 | once | TGTGCCAGCACCCTCGGCCGATCGTACGAGCAGTACTTC | CASTLGRSYEQYF
15 | . | TRBJ1-2 | TRBV5-1 | . | TGCGCCAGCAGTTTTACCGGGTCCTCCTTTGATGGCTACACCTTC | CASSFTGSSFDGYTF
15 | . | TRBJ2-3 | TRBV6-5 | . | TGTGCCAGCAGTTACTTCGGGATCGGGACAGATACGCAGTATTTT | CASSYFGIGTDTQYF
15 | . | TRBJ2-7 | TRBV7-2 | . | TGTGCCAGCAGCTTGGGGGGTAGCGACACCTACGAGCAGTACTTC | CASSLGGSDTYEQYF
15 | TRBD2 | TRBJ2-7 | TRBV5-1 | . | TGCGCCAGCAGCTTGGTGCCTAGCGGGAACTACGAGCAGTACTTC | CASSLVPSGNYEQYF
16 | . | TRBJ1-3 | TRBV12-2 | . | TGTGCAAGTCGCCTGGACAGGGGAATTTCTGGAAACACCATATATTTT | CASRLDRGISGNTIYF
13 | TRBD1 | TRBJ2-7 | TRBV18 | . | TGTGCCAGCTCCGCCAAGGGGGCCGACGAGCAGTACTTC | CASSAKGADEQYF
15 | . | TRBJ2-3 | TRBV2 | . | TGTGCCAGCAGTTACGGGAGTTCCGTCACAGATACGCAGTATTTT | CASSYGSSVTDTQYF
15 | . | TRBJ1-1 | TRBV10-3 | . | TGTGCCATCAGTGAGTCGTGGGGGATGAACACTGAAGCTTTCTTT | CAISESWGMNTEAFF
16 | TRBD1 | TRBJ1-4 | TRBV10-3 | . | TGTGCCATCAGTGATCCGGGACAGGGCACTAATGAAAAACTGTTTTTT | CAISDPGQGTNEKLFF
15 | . | TRBJ2-2 | TRBV7-9 | . | TGTGCCAGCAGCTTAGGACGTGGGGGTACCGGGGAGCTGTTTTTT | CASSLGRGGTGELFF
21 | TRBD2 | TRBJ2-5 | TRBV13 | . | TGTGCCAGCAGCCGAACTATTCCGGGACTAGCGACTCATGGTCCCCAAGAGACCCAGTACTTC | CASSRTIPGLATHGPQETQYF
14 | . | TRBJ2-2 | TRBV7-9 | . | TGTGCCAGCAGCTTCTCCCAGAACACCGGGGAGCTGTTTTTT | CASSFSQNTGELFF
9 | . | TRBJ1-2 | TRBV19 | . | TGTGCCAGTAAGTATGGCTACACCTTC | CASKYGYTF
11 | . | TRBJ1-1 | TRBV28 | . | TGTGCCAGCAGGGGACACACTGAAGCTTTCTTT | CASRGHTEAFF
14 | . | TRBJ2-5 | TRBV5-4 | . | TGTGCCAGCAGCTTAGGAGGGGGCACAGAGACCCAGTACTTC | CASSLGGGTETQYF
16 | TRBD2 | TRBJ2-7 | TRBV4-2 | few | TGTGCCAGCAGCCAAGGAGCCAGCGGGAGAAGGCACGAGCAGTACTTC | CASSQGASGRRHEQYF
12 | . | TRBJ2-7 | TRBV6-5 | . | TGTGCCAGCAGTGAGGGACCCTACGAGCAGTACTTC | CASSEGPYEQYF
10 | . | TRBJ1-3 | TRBV28 | . | TGTGCCAGTGGGGGAAACACCATATATTTT | CASGGNTIYF
18 | . | TRBJ2-5 | TRBV5-4 | . | TGTGCCAGCAGCTTGGCCCTATTTAAAGCGGGACAAGAAGAGACCCAGTACTTC | CASSLALFKAGQEETQYF
12 | TRBD1 | TRBJ1-5 | TRBV29-1 | . | TGCAGCGTTGAAGATCCCCCGGGACAGGGCCAGTTT | CSVEDPPGQGQF
13 | . | TRBJ2-3 | TRBV28 | . | TGTGCCAGCAGTTTTCTAGGTCAAGATACGCAGTATTTT | CASSFLGQDTQYF
15 | TRBD2 | TRBJ2-7 | TRBV7-2 | . | TGTGCCAGCAGCTTACTAGCGGGAGCGGGCTACGAGCAGTACTTC | CASSLLAGAGYEQYF
16 | . | TRBJ2-5 | TRBV5-5 | . | TGTGCCAGCAGCGGCCCCAGGCCAGGCCTAACGGAGACCCAGTACTTC | CASSGPRPGLTETQYF
15 | . | TRBJ2-7 | TRBV9 | . | TGTGCCAGCAGCGTAGCTCCCACCGGCGGTTTGGAGCAGTACTTC | CASSVAPTGGLEQYF
12 | . | TRBJ2-7 | TRBV28 | . | TGTGCCAGCAGTTTAGTAGCCTACGAGCAGTACTTC | CASSLVAYEQYF
14 | . | TRBJ1-5 | TRBV6-1 | . | TGTGCCAGCAGTGATCAGGGGTCAAATCAGCCCCAGCATTTT | CASSDQGSNQPQHF
13 | . | TRBJ1-1 | TRBV30 | . | TGTGCCTGGAGTGTAGGGCAGAGGACTGAAGCTTTCTTT | CAWSVGQRTEAFF
14 | . | TRBJ2-2 | TRBV6-5 | . | TGTGCCAGCAGAGAGCGGGTGGGCACCGGGGAGCTGTTTTTT | CASRERVGTGELFF
14 | TRBD2 | TRBJ2-3 | TRBV30 | . | TGTGCCTGGAGGCTAGCGGGATATCTAGCCACGCAGTATTTT | CAWRLAGYLATQYF
18 | . | TRBJ1-3 | TRBV7-8 | once | TGTGCCAGCAGCTTAGTGGGCACCTTACAGCACTCTGGAAACACCATATATTTT | CASSLVGTLQHSGNTIYF
16 | . | TRBJ2-3 | TRBV18 | . | TGTGCCAGCCCATCCCACCGGAGTCCAGCCACAGATACGCAGTATTTT | CASPSHRSPATDTQYF